The 10 T cell receptor beta chains below were found in one sample sequenced in a study of blood T cell repertoires in COVID-19. Clones were sequenced by immunoSEQ multiplex PCR, and TCRdb holds only the in-frame ones, with some missing. This table holds roughly 260,000 clones, approximately 86% found once. Sequencing was performed on PBMCs or T cells enriched from blood (not recorded which). The receptor set was obtained from a woman under 40 with acute COVID-19.

The rearrangement uses TRBV29-1 and TRBJ1-5; 7 bases are shared with TRBD1. With 5 bases clipped from V and 7 bases from J, the junction kept 5 bases outside the gene matches. Germline V gene lookup returns CDR1 SQVTM and CDR2 ANQGSEA. CDR3 length: 12 residues. As DNA, the CDR3 is TGCAGCGTTAGACAGGGAGGACAGCCCCAGCATTTT. Encoded protein: CSVRQGGQPQHF.

This chain connects TRBV4-2 to TRBJ1-5; 8 bases are a match to TRBD1. The ends lost 5 bases at V and 1 base at J; junction bases unmatched: 1. The CDR3 has 14 amino acids. Per the germline V gene, CDR1 is LGHNA and CDR2 is YNFKEQ. The CDR3 reads CASSWTGSNQPQHF. CDR3 nucleotides: TGTGCCAGCAGCTGGACAGGGAGCAATCAGCCCCAGCATTTT.

The rearrangement links TRBV7-2 to TRBJ2-5; TRBD2 aligns across 10 bases. Germline CDR1 SGHTA, CDR2 FQGNSA. Losses at the gene ends were 5 bases for V and 5 bases for J; bases not matched to a gene: 2. This CDR3 is built from 13 residues. The CDR3 nucleotides read TGTGCCAGCAGCCCAGCGGGAGGGGAGACCCAGTACTTC. It specifies CASSPAGGETQYF. The entire variable domain, with the rest obtained from reference TRBV7-2 and TRBJ2-5, is as follows: GAGVSQSPSNKVTEKGKDVELRCDPISGHTALYWYRQSLGQGLEFLIYFQGNSAPDKSGLPSDRFSAERTGGSVSTLTIQRTQQEDSAVYLCASSPAGGETQYFGPGTRLLVL.

In its sample, this clone was seen a few times. The chain is built from TRBV5-6 and TRBJ1-1; D is unclear. The V end lost 0 bases, the J end lost 9 bases, and 9 bases lay between the germline ends. This CDR3 spans 12 amino acids. The germline V gene encodes CDR1 SGHDT and CDR2 YYEEEE. CDR3 DNA: TGTGCCAGCAGCTTGGCTTGGCAGAAAGCTTTCTTT. It translates to CASSLAWQKAFF.

This clone was found a few times. The genes are TRBV6-5 and TRBJ1-2; D perhaps matches TRBD1 (6 bases). The CDR3 extends over 13 amino acids. Germline CDR1 MNHEY, CDR2 SVGAGI. Trimming cost V 7 bases and J 4 bases, with 13 bases left between them. Written as DNA, the CDR3 is TGTGCCAGCACCCCTACAGGGTTCTATGGCTACACCTTC. It yields the protein CASTPTGFYGYTF.

The gene calls are TRBV19 and TRBJ1-6, with a tentative D call TRBD1 (6 bases). This CDR3 comprises 13 residues. Germline V CDR1 and CDR2: LNHDA, SQIVND (reference sequence). Trimming took off 6 bases at V and 7 bases at J, with 10 bases between the two ends. CDR3 coding DNA: TGTGCCAGTAGCTGGGGGGGCAATTCACCCCTCCACTTT. Protein: CASSWGGNSPLHF.

V gene TRBV7-5 combines with J gene TRBJ1-1; the tabulated D call, TRBD1, remains unverified against the DNA. TRBV7-5 is a pseudogene locus. CDR3 length equals 13 residues. CDR3 DNA sequence: TGTGCCAGAACCGAATCGAGGGGGCTATATGCTTTCTTT. It encodes CARTESRGLYAFF.

The chain couples TRBV5-1 to TRBJ1-1; the D is unclear. The CDR3 sequence is 15 residues long. The V gene's germline CDR1 is SGHRS and CDR2 YFSETQ. The ends were cut back, 0 bases at V and 1 base at J, with 10 bases in the middle. The CDR3 coding sequence is TGCGCCAGCAGCTTGGTAGGAGAGGGGAACACTGAAGCTTTCTTT. Its protein product is CASSLVGEGNTEAFF.

CDR3 DNA sequence: TGTGCCAGCAGTATGAGAATATACGGAGATACGCAGTATTTT. It specifies CASSMRIYGDTQYF. V gene TRBV2 combines with J gene TRBJ2-3; no clear D gene. CDR1 SNHLY and CDR2 FYNNEI come from the germline V gene. V was shortened by 5 bases and J by 5 bases, with 14 bases between the two germline ends. This CDR3 comprises 14 residues.

The chain couples TRBV6-5 to TRBJ1-4; the D gene is possibly TRBD1 (6 bases). The germline CDR1 and CDR2 sequences are MNHEY and SVGAGI. Trimming cost V 5 bases and J 8 bases, with 18 bases left between them. This CDR3 is built from 15 residues. CDR3 nucleotides: TGTGCCAGCAGTCCTAGGGTGGGGGGGCGAGAAAAACTGTTTTTT. Translating gives CASSPRVGGREKLFF.